A single sample gave rise to the 14 T cell receptor beta chains below, sequenced in a study of T cell changes during pregnancy in multiple sclerosis. The protocol was immunoSEQ multiplex PCR, while the TCRdb copy is restricted to in-frame clones and leaves out a portion. There are roughly 39,000 clones in the sample; around nine tenths occur only once, and around 0.48% lies in the top ten. This specimen consisted of CD4+ T cells from peripheral blood mononuclear cells, obtained in the first trimester of pregnancy. The source of these receptors is a female donor in good health, enrolled as a control in a pregnancy study.

This clone was seen only once. The V gene is TRBV18, the J gene TRBJ2-7, with 8 bases that match TRBD1. Germline V gene sequence: CDR1 KGHSH, CDR2 LQKENI. J gave up 3 bases and V 6 bases, and 13 bases lay outside the gene matches. The CDR3 consists of 16 residues. This chain's CDR3 is CASSQNTPGTGYEQYF. CDR3 coding DNA: TGTGCCAGCTCCCAAAATACTCCCGGGACAGGCTACGAGCAGTACTTC.

The chain recombines TRBV12-5 with TRBJ1-2; no definite D call. Germline V CDR1 and CDR2: LGHNT, FRNRAP. This CDR3 comprises 14 residues. Trimming stripped 9 bases from V and 4 bases from J, with 18 bases between. CDR3 nucleotides: TGTGCTAGCTCCAAGGAGCGCGTGGGCTATGGCTACACCTTC. Amino acid sequence: CASSKERVGYGYTF.

The V and J genes are TRBV7-2 and TRBJ1-1; 7 positions agree with TRBD1. This CDR3 contains 14 residues. Germline lookup yields CDR1 SGHTA and CDR2 FQGNSA. Trimming removed 11 bases from V and 1 base from J; junction bases left unmatched: 10. CDR3 DNA: TGTGCCTCCAAAGGGGGACAGCAGAACACTGAAGCTTTCTTT. Translation gives CASKGGQQNTEAFF.

The genes are TRBV5-1 and TRBJ2-1, with 7 bases identical to TRBD1. Unmatched junction bases numbered 4, after V lost 0 bases and J lost 4 bases. Looked up from germline, CDR1 is SGHRS and CDR2 is YFSETQ. This CDR3 spans 15 amino acids. CDR3 amino acids: CASSLAGQTYNEQFF. CDR3 coding DNA: TGCGCCAGCAGCTTGGCGGGACAGACTTACAATGAGCAGTTCTTC.

The CDR3 sequence is CASSPGQKNIQYF. CDR3 DNA sequence: TGTGCCAGCTCACCGGGGCAAAAAAACATTCAGTACTTC. The V gene is TRBV18, the J gene TRBJ2-4, with a weak D call TRBD1 (5 bases). Germline CDR1 is KGHSH and CDR2 is LQKENI. The CDR3 length is 13 residues. V was trimmed by 3 bases and J by 4 bases, leaving 7 bases between them.

The CDR3 nucleotides read TGTGCCAGCAGTTCGCCGGACAGAAACTACGAGCAGTACTTC. This gives the protein CASSSPDRNYEQYF. The V call is TRBV27, the J call TRBJ2-7; D possibly corresponds to TRBD1 (6 bases). V gave up 4 bases and J gave up 3 bases, with 13 bases separating them. Germline loops: CDR1 MNHEY, CDR2 SMNVEV (reference sequence). The CDR3 consists of 14 residues.

The chain has TRBV18 and TRBJ2-5, with D possibly matching TRBD2 (5 bases). Trimming removed 6 bases from V and 3 bases from J, with 14 bases in between. The CDR3 runs to 14 residues. The germline V gene has CDR1 KGHSH and CDR2 LQKENI. The CDR3: CASSRLIWEETQYF. The CDR3 nucleotides read TGTGCCAGCTCGCGACTAATTTGGGAAGAGACCCAGTACTTC.

The rearrangement links TRBV5-1 to TRBJ2-7, with 8 bases aligning to TRBD1. V shed 0 bases and J 4 bases; nucleotides not matched to a gene: 9. The length of the CDR3 is 16 residues. In germline, CDR1 is SGHRS, CDR2 YFSETQ. CDR3 residues: CASSLVSGGYSYEQYF. The DNA for the CDR3 is TGCGCCAGCAGCTTGGTCTCAGGGGGCTATTCGTACGAGCAGTACTTC.

This clone was observed once. The gene calls are TRBV6-5 and TRBJ1-3; 10 bases match TRBD1. V shed 6 bases, J shed 3 bases, and the junction held 2 bases outside the gene matches. Per germline, CDR1 MNHEY and CDR2 SVGAGI. CDR3 length: 14 residues. In nucleotides, the CDR3 is TGTGCCAGCAGCGGGACAGGGGATGGAAACACCATATATTTT. Its protein product is CASSGTGDGNTIYF.

The gene calls are TRBV5-5 and TRBJ1-5; 8 bases map to TRBD1. The CDR3 loop spans 15 amino acids. After removal of 3 bases from V and 0 bases from J, the junction contained 2 bases not matched to a gene. Germline-derived CDR1 and CDR2 are SGHKS and YYEKEE (reference sequence). The CDR3 is CASSWDRNSNQPQHF. The CDR3 DNA reads TGTGCCAGCAGCTGGGACAGGAATAGCAATCAGCCCCAGCATTTT.

This clone was observed once. The gene calls are TRBV7-8 and TRBJ1-5; D not certain. Germline CDR1 is SGHVS and CDR2 is FQNEAQ. The V and J ends lost 6 bases and 4 bases respectively, with 10 bases between them. The CDR3 contains 13 residues. CDR3 region: CASRANVNQPQHF. For the CDR3, the DNA is TGTGCCAGCAGGGCCAATGTAAATCAGCCCCAGCATTTT.

This chain joins TRBV11-1 and TRBJ2-5, with 12 bases that match TRBD1. Per germline, CDR1 SGHAT and CDR2 FQDESV (reference sequence). CDR3 length: 16 amino acids. V lost 3 bases, J lost 5 bases, and 7 bases stayed unmatched. The CDR3 coding sequence is TGTGCCAGCAGCTTGGGACAGGGGGCAACGGGGGAGACCCAGTACTTC. Protein product: CASSLGQGATGETQYF. Using reference TRBV11-1 and TRBJ2-5 for the parts outside the CDR3, the full variable domain is EAEVAQSPRYKITEKSQAVAFWCDPISGHATLYWYRQILGQGPELLVQFQDESVVDDSQLPKDRFSAERLKGVDSTLKIQPAELGDSAMYLCASSLGQGATGETQYFGPGTRLLVL.

The chain links TRBV29-1 to TRBJ2-7, with TRBD2 matching over 12 bases. Germline CDR1 SQVTM, CDR2 ANQGSEA. The trim removed 6 bases at V and 3 bases at J, leaving 6 bases unmatched. CDR3 length equals 14 residues. The CDR3 sequence is CSVLTSGGYYEQYF. CDR3 nucleotide sequence: TGCAGCGTGCTGACTAGCGGGGGATACTACGAGCAGTACTTC.

The rearrangement links TRBV19 to TRBJ1-1; D is unresolved. Germline V lookup: CDR1 LNHDA, CDR2 SQIVND (reference sequence). Deletions cut 10 bases from V and 1 base from J, with 16 bases between. The CDR3 is 14 residues long. CDR3 sequence reads: CATRYSSSNTEAFF. As DNA, the CDR3 is TGTGCCACCCGATATTCTAGCTCGAACACTGAAGCTTTCTTT.